Presented here are 25 T cell receptor beta chains from one specimen sequenced in a study of T cell repertoires in cytomegalovirus infection. These TCRs' antigens remain unknown. Each CDR3 protein is one row after TCRdb ran MiXCR on the reads. This table has under 350,000 distinct CDR3 sequences, under 25% appearing once. The source material was cultured PBMCs, sampled from culture after CMV antigen stimulation. These receptors were taken from a human donor in good health (CMV status not recorded). Some clones in this sample may be carry-over from other donors' samples.

J is TRBJ2-2 and V is TRBV7-2, with D tentatively TRBD1 (6 bases). The germline V gene encodes CDR1 SGHTA and CDR2 FQGNSA. The V and J ends lost 5 bases and 5 bases respectively, with 15 bases between them. The CDR3 extends over 15 amino acids. CDR3 in DNA: TGTGCCAGCAGCCCGCAGGGGAGAGGAACCGGGGAGCTGTTTTTT. It translates to CASSPQGRGTGELFF. Filled out from reference TRBV7-2 and TRBJ2-2, the complete variable domain reads GAGVSQSPSNKVTEKGKDVELRCDPISGHTALYWYRQSLGQGLEFLIYFQGNSAPDKSGLPSDRFSAERTGGSVSTLTIQRTQQEDSAVYLCASSPQGRGTGELFFGEGSRLTVL.

This clonotype was found many times. The chain is built from TRBV7-2 and TRBJ2-7, with 9 bases fitting TRBD1. The ends lost 5 bases at V and 2 bases at J; junction bases unmatched: 7. Germline lookup yields CDR1 SGHTA and CDR2 FQGNSA. CDR3 length equals 15 residues. CDR3 residues: CASSQAGTGPYEQYF. DNA of the CDR3: TGTGCCAGCAGCCAGGCCGGGACAGGGCCCTACGAGCAGTACTTC.

The gene calls are TRBV18 and TRBJ2-1; 9 bases line up with TRBD2. V was clipped by 3 bases and J by 8 bases; unmatched bases: 5. Germline CDR1 is KGHSH and CDR2 is LQKENI. This CDR3 contains 14 residues. The CDR3 loop is CASSPREGPHEQFF. In nucleotides, the CDR3 is TGTGCCAGCTCACCGCGGGAGGGCCCCCATGAGCAGTTCTTC. Combining the CDR3 with reference TRBV18 and TRBJ2-1 gives the whole variable domain NAGVMQNPRHLVRRRGQEARLRCSPMKGHSHVYWYRQLPEEGLKFMVYLQKENIIDESGMPKERFSAEFPKEGPSILRIQQVVRGDSAAYFCASSPREGPHEQFFGPGTRLTVL.

This clonotype was counted a few times. This chain joins TRBV6-2 or TRBV6-3 and TRBJ2-7; D is unresolved. The length of the CDR3 is 11 residues. V was shortened by 6 bases and J by 3 bases, with 6 bases between the two germline ends. Per germline, CDR1 MNHEY and CDR2 SVGEGT. In DNA, the CDR3 is TGTGCCAGCAGAGACAACTACGAGCAGTACTTC. Protein: CASRDNYEQYF.

This chain uses TRBV19 with TRBJ1-2; D not certain. CDR1 and CDR2 (germline): LNHDA, SQIVND (reference sequence). V lost 11 bases and J lost 5, with 15 bases in between. The CDR3 runs 12 residues. In DNA, the CDR3 is TGTGCCGGGCGGACGACGGGATATGGCTACACCTTC. It encodes CAGRTTGYGYTF.

The V call is TRBV20-1, the J call TRBJ1-1; 9 nucleotides line up with TRBD1. Germline assignment: CDR1 DFQATT and CDR2 SNEGSKA (reference sequence). The CDR3 consists of 15 residues. Germline trimming cut 6 bases from V and 4 bases from J; bases unmatched to any gene: 12. CDR3 residues: CSAHVPGQGPTEAFF. CDR3 coding DNA: TGCAGTGCCCACGTGCCGGGACAGGGTCCCACTGAAGCTTTCTTT.

CDR3 sequence (DNA): TGCAGTGCTAACTTGCAAGAGACCCAGTACTTC. It specifies CSANLQETQYF. The gene calls are TRBV20-1 and TRBJ2-5, with D uncertain. CDR1 and CDR2 from the germline V gene are DFQATT and SNEGSKA (reference sequence). V was clipped by 4 bases and J by 2 bases, with 5 bases between them. CDR3 length equals 11 residues.

This chain connects TRBV5-3 to TRBJ2-7, with D perhaps matching TRBD1 (5 bases). TRBV5-3 is an ORF, and what it does is uncertain. The CDR3 is 15 residues long. CDR3 protein: CASSLGVPGRYEQYV. For the CDR3, the DNA is TGTGCCAGCAGCTTGGGTGTCCCAGGGCGCTACGAGCAGTACGTC.

This clonotype was found a few times. The rearrangement joins TRBV27 to TRBJ2-1, with 8 bases lining up with TRBD2. CDR1 and CDR2 from the germline V gene are MNHEY and SMNVEV (reference sequence). After removal of 2 bases from V and 6 bases from J, the junction contained 3 bases not matched to a gene. The CDR3 covers 14 residues. The CDR3 bases are TGTGCCAGCAGTTTAGGCGGGAGGTTCAATGAGCAGTTCTTC. Residues: CASSLGGRFNEQFF.

This chain joins TRBV15 and TRBJ2-1; D is undetermined. V was clipped by 0 bases and J by 13 bases, with 16 bases between them. CDR1 is LNHNV and CDR2 is YYDKDF in the germline V gene (reference sequence). This CDR3 comprises 14 residues. CDR3: CATSRDLLGLEQFF. The CDR3 DNA reads as TGTGCCACCAGCAGAGATCTTCTAGGGCTTGAACAGTTCTTC.

The CDR3 sequence: CASSYVGAGANVLTF. The CDR3 DNA reads as TGTGCCAGCAGCTATGTGGGAGCTGGGGCCAACGTCCTGACTTTC. The V gene is TRBV7-9, the J gene TRBJ2-6, with D possibly being TRBD2 (5 bases). This CDR3 has 15 residues. Germline V gene sequence: CDR1 SEHNR, CDR2 FQNEAQ (reference sequence). V gave up 4 bases and J gave up 2 bases, with 9 bases separating them. Combining the CDR3 with reference TRBV7-9 and TRBJ2-6 gives the whole variable domain DTGVSQNPRHKITKRGQNVTFRCDPISEHNRLYWYRQTLGQGPEFLTYFQNEAQLEKSRLLSDRFSAERPKGSFSTLEIQRTEQGDSAMYLCASSYVGAGANVLTFGAGSRLTVL.

This clonotype came up many times. The chain's CDR3 is CASSLEVAGRGGKQETQYF. Written as DNA, the CDR3 is TGTGCCAGCAGCTTAGAGGTGGCAGGGAGAGGCGGGAAACAAGAGACCCAGTACTTC. The rearrangement joins TRBV7-2 to TRBJ2-5; TRBD2 is a possible D gene (6 bases). V was shortened by 1 base and J by 2 bases, with 23 bases between the two germline ends. The CDR3 runs to 19 residues. The germline CDR1 and CDR2 sequences are SGHTA and FQGNSA.

This clonotype has a count of ten or more. V and J are TRBV10-3 and TRBJ2-7, with 7 bases lining up with TRBD2. This CDR3 contains 15 residues. Trimming cost V 0 bases and J 0 bases; bases outside gene matches: 2. Germline V gives CDR1 ENHRY, CDR2 SYGVKD. As DNA, the CDR3 is TGTGCCATCAGTGAGTCAGGCGGGAGCTCCTACGAGCAGTACTTC. Translating gives CAISESGGSSYEQYF.

The rearrangement uses TRBV6-5 and TRBJ2-7; TRBD2 matches 14 bases. Germline values: CDR1 MNHEY, CDR2 SVGAGI. This CDR3 contains 15 residues. V lost 4 bases and J lost 6; bases outside the gene matches: 5. The CDR3 sequence is CASSSGLAGALEQYV. The CDR3 coding sequence is TGTGCCAGCAGTTCGGGACTAGCGGGAGCCCTCGAGCAGTACGTC.

The chain is built from TRBV28 and TRBJ2-7; TRBD1 matches at 7 bases. The CDR3 contains 14 residues. Germline assignment: CDR1 MDHEN and CDR2 SYDVKM. V lost 3 bases, J lost 3 bases, and 5 bases stayed unmatched. For the CDR3, the DNA is TGTGCCAGCAGTTTCGGACAGGTATTCTACGAGCAGTACTTC. Its protein product is CASSFGQVFYEQYF.

The V gene is TRBV20-1, the J gene TRBJ2-5; 9 nucleotides match TRBD2. Germline-derived CDR1 and CDR2 are DFQATT and SNEGSKA (reference sequence). J was trimmed by 4 bases and V by 5 bases; bases with no gene match: 11. The CDR3 runs to 15 residues. CDR3 DNA sequence: TGCAGTGCTTACCGATTAGCGGGAGCGGCAGAGACCCAGTACTTC. It translates to CSAYRLAGAAETQYF.

Only a few counts were recorded for this clonotype. This chain uses TRBV6-2 or TRBV6-3 with TRBJ1-5, with TRBD1 matching 7 bases. CDR1 and CDR2 (germline): MNHEY, SVGEGT. The CDR3 extends over 15 amino acids. With 2 bases clipped from V and 9 bases from J, the junction kept 10 bases outside the gene matches. DNA of the CDR3: TGTGCCAGCAGTTACCGACAGGGAAGGCGAGGGCCCCAGCATTTT. It is translated as CASSYRQGRRGPQHF.

Concerning this clonotype: A much larger clone differs from this one at a single base, so this may be a read error. This is likely a read error, given that the CDR3 carries no conserved phenylalanine or tryptophan at its end. The chain couples TRBV7-2 to TRBJ2-5; TRBD2 aligns across 7 bases. The V segment lost 1 base and the J segment 2 bases; nucleotides outside the gene matches: 4. Germline CDR1 SGHTA, CDR2 FQGNSA. The CDR3 has 15 amino acids. The CDR3 bases are TGTGCCAGCAGCTTAGGCGGGGGAGTGCAAGAGACCCAGTACATC. The encoded protein is CASSLGGGVQETQYI.

The chain joins TRBV11-1 to TRBJ2-7; TRBD2 agrees at 12 bases. The CDR3 length is 14 residues. From germline, CDR1 is SGHAT and CDR2 FQDESV (reference sequence). V was clipped by 2 bases and J by 12 bases; unmatched bases: 8. The CDR3 reads CASSLLTTSGSMYF. CDR3 DNA sequence: TGTGCCAGCAGCTTATTAACGACTAGCGGGAGTATGTACTTC.

The chain is built from TRBV10-3 and TRBJ2-3; D is unclear. V dropped 7 bases and J dropped 0 bases, with 14 bases sitting between them. The CDR3 runs to 15 residues. Germline V CDR1 and CDR2: ENHRY, SYGVKD. CDR3 DNA: TGTGCCATCAAGCCCGGGCAGCCTAGCACAGATACGCAGTATTTT. It codes for CAIKPGQPSTDTQYF.

This clonotype has a count of ten or more. One end of the junction is discordant with germline, which a read error may explain. The gene calls are TRBV6-1 and TRBJ2-1; 9 positions match TRBD2. The CDR3 has 14 residues. Germline V gives CDR1 MNHNS, CDR2 SASEGT. The CDR3 bases are TGTGCCAGCAGTCAAGCGGGAGGCGCAAGTGTGCAGTTCTTC. It codes for CASSQAGGASVQFF.

V and J are TRBV28 and TRBJ1-3, with D perhaps TRBD1 (5 bases). Germline V gives CDR1 MDHEN, CDR2 SYDVKM. There are 16 residues in the CDR3. Trimming pared 5 bases from V and 3 bases from J, leaving 17 bases between. CDR3 in DNA: TGTGCCAGCAGTACCCATTTGGGGGGTTATGGAAACACCATATATTTT. Its translation: CASSTHLGGYGNTIYF.

The chain carries TRBV20-1 and TRBJ1-5; D might be TRBD1 (6 bases). Germline V gene data show CDR1 as DFQATT and CDR2 as SNEGSKA (reference sequence). V lost 3 bases, J lost 3 bases, and 18 bases lay in between. The CDR3 loop spans 16 amino acids. The CDR3 nucleotides are TGCAGTGCTAGCGGGACACCAAAGTTCTACAATCAGCCCCAGCATTTT. It yields the protein CSASGTPKFYNQPQHF.

This clonotype has ten or more counts. The rearrangement joins TRBV7-6 to TRBJ2-3; 8 bases map to TRBD2. V lost 7 bases and J lost 2; bases outside the gene matches: 11. This CDR3 contains 16 residues. Germline V gene lookup returns CDR1 SGHVS and CDR2 FNYEAQ. For the CDR3, the DNA is TGTGCCAGCAACACAATCGGCGGGGGGAACACAGATACGCAGTATTTT. It codes for CASNTIGGGNTDTQYF.

This rearrangement joins TRBV11-3 to TRBJ1-2, with D unclear. V lost 2 bases and J 0 bases, leaving 7 bases between the germline ends. The CDR3 is 14 amino acids. CDR1 is SGHNT and CDR2 is YENEEA in the germline V gene. The CDR3 protein is CASSLSPANYGYTF. The CDR3 DNA sequence: TGTGCCAGCAGCTTATCCCCAGCTAACTATGGCTACACCTTC.